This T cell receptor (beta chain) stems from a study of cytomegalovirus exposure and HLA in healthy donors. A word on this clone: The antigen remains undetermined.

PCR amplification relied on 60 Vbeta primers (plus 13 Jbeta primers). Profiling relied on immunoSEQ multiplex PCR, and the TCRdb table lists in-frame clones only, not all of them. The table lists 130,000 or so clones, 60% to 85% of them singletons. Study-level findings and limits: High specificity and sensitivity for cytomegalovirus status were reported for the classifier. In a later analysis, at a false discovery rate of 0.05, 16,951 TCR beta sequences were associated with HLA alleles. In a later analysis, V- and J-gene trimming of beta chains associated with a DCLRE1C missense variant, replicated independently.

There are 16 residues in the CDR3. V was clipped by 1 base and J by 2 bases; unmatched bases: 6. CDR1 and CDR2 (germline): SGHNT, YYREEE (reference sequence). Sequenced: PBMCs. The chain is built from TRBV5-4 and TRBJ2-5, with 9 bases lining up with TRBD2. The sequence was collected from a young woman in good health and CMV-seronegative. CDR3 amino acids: CASSLIGLAGQETQYF. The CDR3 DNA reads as TGTGCCAGCAGCTTGATTGGGCTAGCGGGGCAAGAGACCCAGTACTTC.